A single sample gave rise to the 9 T cell receptor beta chains below, sequenced in a study of CD8+ T cells in alopecia areata. Reverse transcription of extracted RNA yielded cDNA, which provided the sequencing template. Sequenced by immunoSEQ multiplex PCR; TCRdb stores in-frame clones only, minus some. Observed in the sample are roughly 120,000 clones, none of them singletons. Sequenced: lesional skin. The source is a C3H/HeJ mouse with alopecia areata. Strain haplotype (MHC): H2-k.

As regards this clone: Germline and genes here are mouse. With the read ending 4 residues before the CDR3 end, the germline J gene is used to fill in that end. The chain recombines TRBV19 with TRBJ2-7; TRBD2 might be the D (6 bases). Germline CDR1 is FNHDT and CDR2 is SITEND (reference sequence). V gave up 2 bases and J gave up 0 bases, with 9 bases separating them. The CDR3 contains 14 residues. CDR3 sequence reads: CASSIIGGSYEQYF. Incomplete CDR3 DNA: TGTGCCAGCAGTATTATTGGGGGCTCCTAT.

The table lists this clone with a few counts. A mismatch at residue 12 separates the TCRdb protein from the translated DNA, so the protein presented here was translated from the DNA. All gene names here are mouse names. Sequencing ends 3 residues short of the CDR3 end; the germline J gene provides the rest. The rearrangement links TRBV1 to TRBJ1-3, with D unclear. V lost 3 bases to trimming and J lost 0 bases, with 9 bases between them. The CDR3 loop spans 15 amino acids. Per the germline V gene, CDR1 is NSQYPW and CDR2 is LRSPGD (reference sequence). CDR3 region: CTCSATMISGNTLYF. The sequenced part of the CDR3 DNA is TGCACCTGCAGTGCGACAATGATTTCTGGAAATACG.

Of note for this clone: Each gene name is a mouse one. The read stops 4 residues short of the end of the CDR3; the missing end is completed from the germline J gene. The genes are TRBV13-3 and TRBJ1-2; D uncertain. V lost 3 bases and J 0 bases, leaving 12 bases between the germline ends. The germline CDR1 and CDR2 sequences are NNHDY and SYVADS. The CDR3 totals 15 residues. The DNA read from the CDR3 is TGTGCCAGCAGTGGCCTTACAGATTCAAACTCC. Protein sequence: CASSGLTDSNS. The complete CDR3 protein is CASSGLTDSNSDYTF.

The table lists this clone with a few counts. Gene names and germline match the mouse. The CDR3 is cut off 4 residues early in the read; its end comes from the germline J gene. The V call is TRBV13-2, the J call TRBJ1-4, with 8 bases that match TRBD1. The germline CDR1 and CDR2 sequences are NNHNN and SYGAGS (reference sequence). This CDR3 is 16 amino acids long. V shed 1 base and J 0 bases; nucleotides not matched to a gene: 2. CDR3 in amino acids: CASGDTGGLSNERLFF. CDR3 DNA, as far as it was read: TGTGCCAGCGGTGATACAGGGGGACTTTCCAACGAA.

This clone has just a few counts. Genes and germline are mouse. Read sequence stops 4 residues before the CDR3 end, and the germline J gene provides the missing end. The genes are TRBV13-3 and TRBJ1-2, with 7 bases identical to TRBD1. CDR1 and CDR2 from the germline V gene are NNHDY and SYVADS. CDR3 length equals 15 residues. Trimming cost V 0 bases and J 0 bases; bases outside gene matches: 2. Partial CDR3 DNA: TGTGCCAGCAGTGATGAGGGGGCGACAAACTCC. This gives the protein CASSDEGATNS. The whole CDR3 is CASSDEGATNSDYTF.

This clone appeared a few times. The gene names here belong to mouse. The observed sequence ends 4 residues before the CDR3 terminus, with the missing tail filled in from the germline J gene. The rearrangement joins TRBV13-3 to TRBJ2-4; a possible D gene is TRBD1 (5 bases). The V gene's germline CDR1 is NNHDY and CDR2 SYVADS. CDR3 length equals 17 residues. Deletions cut 1 base from V and 0 bases from J, with 15 bases between. The part of the CDR3 DNA that was read is TGTGCCAGCAGTGATCCCGACAGAGAACCTAGTCAAAAC. Its translation: CASSDPDREPSQN. From start to end, the CDR3 is CASSDPDREPSQNTLYF.

A few counts support this clone. At residue 13, the TCRdb amino acid sequence and the translated nucleotide sequence differ, so the protein here is the DNA translation. Gene names and germline refer to mouse. The sequence runs out 3 residues before the end of the CDR3; the remainder is reconstructed from the germline J gene. The chain employs TRBV1 and TRBJ1-6; the match to TRBD1 covers 8 bases. TRBJ1-6 is recorded as an ORF, its role being uncertain. CDR1 and CDR2 from the germline V gene are NSQYPW and LRSPGD (reference sequence). CDR3 length: 16 amino acids. Trimming at V came to 3 bases and at J to 2 bases, leaving 3 bases not matched to a gene. The sequenced part of the CDR3 DNA is TGCACCTGCAGTGCGGCAGGGGGCGCCTATAATTCGCCC. Translated: CTCSAAGGAYNSP. The entire CDR3 protein reads CTCSAAGGAYNSPLYF.

The table lists this clone with many counts. Germline and genes: mouse. The CDR3 end is not reached by the read, which stops 4 residues before it; the germline J gene fills it in. J is TRBJ2-3 and V is TRBV13-1; D is possibly TRBD2 (6 bases). Germline V CDR1 and CDR2: NSHNY, SYGAGN. V lost 0 bases, J lost 1 base, and 9 bases lay in between. CDR3 length: 15 amino acids. The sequenced CDR3 bases are TGTGCCAGCAGTGATGCAGCTGGGGGTGCAGAA. Protein: CASSDAAGGAE. The whole CDR3 region reads CASSDAAGGAETLYF.

This clone showed up just a few times. Each gene name is a mouse one. Read sequence stops 4 residues before the CDR3 end, and the germline J gene provides the missing end. The chain carries TRBV13-2 and TRBJ2-1; TRBD1 is a possible D gene (6 bases). V shed 2 bases and J shed 5 bases, with 11 bases lying between them. This CDR3 contains 14 residues. Germline loops: CDR1 NNHNN, CDR2 SYGAGS (reference sequence). The CDR3 reads CASGDRRGDAEQFF. The part of the CDR3 DNA that was read is TGTGCCAGCGGTGACCGCAGGGGAGATGCT.